The rows below give T cell receptor beta chains drawn from one sample of a study of blood T cell repertoires in COVID-19. Produced via immunoSEQ multiplex PCR; TCRdb's table is partial and in-frame only. Altogether approximately 300,000 clones are present, about 83% being singletons, with the ten largest covering about 1.7%. Specimen: peripheral blood. Receptor source: a woman aged 45-59 years with acute or convalescent COVID-19. The CDR3 runs from the conserved cysteine through the conserved F or W. D genes are given only for firm matches. The size entry is marked missing in some rows and otherwise reads once, few, many or a size class.

TRBV19	.	.	TRBJ1-1	TGTGCCAGTAGTATTGCTAGGGGCACTGAAGCTTTCTTT	CASSIARGTEAFF
TRBV19	.	.	TRBJ1-4	TGTGCCAGTAGTAACCCGGGGGAGAGTGGAAAACTGTTTTTT	CASSNPGESGKLFF
TRBV2	.	.	TRBJ2-1	TGTGCCGGGCAGGGGCGGCTTCACAATGAGCAGTTCTTC	CAGQGRLHNEQFF
TRBV30	.	.	TRBJ1-6	TGTGCCTGGCTGCCCGTCCTCAGGGGTTCAAGCTCACCCCTCCACTTT	CAWLPVLRGSSSPLHF
TRBV18	once	.	TRBJ2-1	TGTGCCAGCTCACCACCTAATAGAGATTACAATGAGCAGTTCTTC	CASSPPNRDYNEQFF
TRBV28	.	.	TRBJ2-7	TGTGCCAGCAGTTCCCCTTTTCCGATCTCGGGGTACGAGCAGTACTTC	CASSSPFPISGYEQYF
TRBV28	.	TRBD1	TRBJ1-6	TGTGCCAGCAGTTTAGGGACAGGGGCATCACCCCTCCACTTT	CASSLGTGASPLHF
TRBV7-9	.	.	TRBJ2-2	TGTGCCAGCAGCCGCCCATACAGGGCCCAAACGGGCACCGGGGAGCTGTTTTTT	CASSRPYRAQTGTGELFF
TRBV6-5	.	.	TRBJ1-5	TGTGCCAGCACTAGTAGCAATCAGCCCCAGCATTTT	CASTSSNQPQHF
TRBV7-2	.	TRBD1	TRBJ1-5	TGTACCAGCAGCACTGGACAGGGGTGGCCCCAGCATTTT	CTSSTGQGWPQHF
TRBV4-1	few	.	TRBJ2-5	TGCGCCAGCAGCCCCCTCCGAGGAGCCGTCCAAGAGACCCAGTACTTC	CASSPLRGAVQETQYF
TRBV10-3	.	TRBD1	TRBJ2-1	TGTGCCATCAATCCGGACAGGGGTTCAGAGCAGTTCTTC	CAINPDRGSEQFF
TRBV28	.	TRBD2	TRBJ2-7	TGTGCCAGCAGTCCGGGGACTAGCAGACTCTACGAGCAGTACTTC	CASSPGTSRLYEQYF
TRBV24-1	.	.	TRBJ2-3	TGTGCCACCAGCGGACAACCTAGCACAGATACGCAGTATTTT	CATSGQPSTDTQYF
TRBV6-5	.	.	TRBJ2-3	TGTGCCAGCAGTCCTAGCACTTATACGCAGTATTTT	CASSPSTYTQYF
TRBV9	.	.	TRBJ1-2	TGTGCCAGCAGCGAGGGGATCGGGGGTGGACTTAACTATGGCTACACCTTC	CASSEGIGGGLNYGYTF
TRBV7-3	.	.	TRBJ2-3	TGTGCCAGCAAGCGGACGTCTAGCACAGATACGCAGTATTTT	CASKRTSSTDTQYF
TRBV19	.	TRBD1	TRBJ2-4	TGTGCCAGTAGTATACGGACAGGGGATGCGGTAGGCAAAAACATTCAGTACTTC	CASSIRTGDAVGKNIQYF
TRBV6-5	.	.	TRBJ1-5	TGTGCCAGCAGTTGGGACACCCATCAGCCCCAGCATTTT	CASSWDTHQPQHF
TRBV4-2	once	TRBD2	TRBJ2-3	TGTGCCAGCAGCCAAGGAGGAGGAGCGGGGGGGGCCGATACGCAGTATTTT	CASSQGGGAGGADTQYF
TRBV3-1/TRBV3-2	.	TRBD1	TRBJ1-4	TGTGCCAGCAGCCCCTCCCGGGACAGGGTCATGGAAAAACTGTTTTTT	CASSPSRDRVMEKLFF
TRBV7-3	once	TRBD2	TRBJ2-1	TGTGCCAGCAGCCCCCAGGGGACTAGCAATGAGCAGTTCTTC	CASSPQGTSNEQFF
TRBV5-5	.	TRBD1	TRBJ1-2	TGTGCCAGCAGCTTGGGGGGACAGGGTCTAGACTATGGCTACACCTTC	CASSLGGQGLDYGYTF
TRBV27	.	TRBD2	TRBJ2-4	TGTGCCAGCAGTTCCCGCAGCGGGGGCAACATTCAGTACTTC	CASSSRSGGNIQYF
TRBV5-1	.	TRBD2	TRBJ2-2	TGCGCCAGCAGCTTGGAGGGACTAGCGGGAGGGAATACCGGGGAGCTGTTTTTT	CASSLEGLAGGNTGELFF
TRBV30	.	.	TRBJ1-3	TGTGCCTGGAGTGTACGACACGCGTCCACCATATATTTT	CAWSVRHASTIYF
TRBV9	few	TRBD1	TRBJ2-7	TGTGCCAGCAGCTGGGACAGTTCCTACGAGCAGTACTTC	CASSWDSSYEQYF
TRBV7-6	once	TRBD2	TRBJ2-7	TGTGCCAGCAGCTTAGCGTATGGGACTATAATTGAGCAGTACTTC	CASSLAYGTIIEQYF
TRBV18	.	.	TRBJ1-4	TGTGCCAGCTCACGGACTCAGGAGATTAAACTGTTTTTT	CASSRTQEIKLFF
TRBV9	.	.	TRBJ2-2	TGTGCCAGCAGAGAAACAGGAACCACCGGGGAGCTGTTTTTT	CASRETGTTGELFF
TRBV7-3	.	TRBD1	TRBJ1-5	TGTGCCAGCAGCTTAACTGGACAGGGGAATCAGCCCCAGCATTTT	CASSLTGQGNQPQHF
TRBV7-9	few	.	TRBJ2-7	TGTGCCAGCAGCTTAGGTTGGGAGGACGAGCAGTACTTC	CASSLGWEDEQYF
TRBV27	.	TRBD2	TRBJ2-7	TGTGCCAGCAGGGGGACTAGCGGGAGTGTCGAGCAGTACTTC	CASRGTSGSVEQYF
TRBV5-1	.	TRBD1	TRBJ2-2	TGCGCCAGCAGCCCACGATCACAGGGGCCGGTCACCGGGGAGCTGTTTTTT	CASSPRSQGPVTGELFF
TRBV24-1	.	TRBD2	TRBJ2-1	TGTGCCACCAGGGGCGGGGGGGACTACAATGAGCAGTTCTTC	CATRGGGDYNEQFF
TRBV27	.	.	TRBJ2-7	TGTGCCAGCAGTTTATTGAGCTCCTACGAGCAGTACTTC	CASSLLSSYEQYF
TRBV28	.	.	TRBJ2-3	TGTGCCAGCCGCGCCCTTAACGGGATTGGGACAGATACGCAGTATTTT	CASRALNGIGTDTQYF
TRBV3-1/TRBV3-2	.	.	TRBJ2-1	TGTGCCAGCAGCCAGGCTGCGGGACCTAATGAGCAGTTCTTC	CASSQAAGPNEQFF
TRBV11-1	once	TRBD2	TRBJ2-1	TGTGCCAGCAGCTTAGTGGCGGGAGGGCCCTACAATGAGCAGTTCTTC	CASSLVAGGPYNEQFF
TRBV15	.	TRBD1	TRBJ1-3	TGTGCCACCGGAGGACAGGGCGTTGGAAACACCATATATTTT	CATGGQGVGNTIYF
TRBV27	many	TRBD2	TRBJ2-7	TGTGCCAGCAGTCTCCGACTAGCGGGGGCCGGCGGGGAGCAGTACTTC	CASSLRLAGAGGEQYF
TRBV5-1	.	TRBD1	TRBJ1-2	TGCGCCAGCAGCCTCGGACAGGGCAGTGGTGGCTACACCTTC	CASSLGQGSGGYTF
TRBV7-2	.	TRBD2	TRBJ2-7	TGTGCCAGCAGCTTAATTGGGACTAGCTCCTACGAGCAGTACTTC	CASSLIGTSSYEQYF
TRBV5-1	.	.	TRBJ2-1	TGCGCCAGCAGCTTGGCTAGCGAGAATGAGCAGTTCTTC	CASSLASENEQFF
TRBV6-2/TRBV6-3	.	TRBD1	TRBJ2-7	TGTGCCAGCAGTTACTCCCTGGACAGGGGGCGACCCTACGAGCAGTACTTC	CASSYSLDRGRPYEQYF
TRBV5-1	.	TRBD1	TRBJ1-2	TGCGCCAGCAGCTTGGATCTACAGGGGGCTGTCTATGGCTACACCTTC	CASSLDLQGAVYGYTF
TRBV5-1	.	.	TRBJ2-2	TGCGCCAGCAGTGTCGGGATCACCGGGGAGCTGTTTTTT	CASSVGITGELFF
TRBV7-2	.	.	TRBJ1-4	TGTGCCAGCAGCCGCTGGGTGTCGGGTGAAAAACTGTTTTTT	CASSRWVSGEKLFF
TRBV19	.	.	TRBJ2-2	TGTGCCAGTAGTATAGTAGGGCGGGTAACCGGGGAGCTGTTTTTT	CASSIVGRVTGELFF
TRBV6-2/TRBV6-3	many	.	TRBJ1-2	TGTGCCAGCAGTAGGGGCAGGAGGGGCGAACACGGCTACACCTTC	CASSRGRRGEHGYTF
TRBV6-6	.	.	TRBJ1-1	TGTGCCAGCAGTCCCGCCGTTGGGCCAACCGCACAAGAGAACACTGAAGCTTTCTTT	CASSPAVGPTAQENTEAFF
TRBV24-1	.	TRBD2	TRBJ2-1	TGTGCCACCGGTAGCGGGAGGGCCGCCTACAATGAGCAGTTCTTC	CATGSGRAAYNEQFF
TRBV6-2/TRBV6-3	.	.	TRBJ1-2	TGTGCCAGCAGTTACGGGAGCTATGGCTACACCTTC	CASSYGSYGYTF
TRBV7-6	.	.	TRBJ2-7	TGTGCCAGCAGCTTAGTTTCCTCCTACGAGCAGTACTTC	CASSLVSSYEQYF
TRBV9	.	.	TRBJ2-1	TGTGCCAGCAGCGTAGTCGTAGGGGCGATCAATGAGCAGTTCTTC	CASSVVVGAINEQFF
TRBV5-4	.	TRBD1	TRBJ2-1	TGTGCCAGCAGCCTGGACAGGGGCAATGAGCAGTTCTTC	CASSLDRGNEQFF
TRBV19	.	TRBD2	TRBJ2-2	TGTGCCAGTAGTTTCCCGGGACTAGCGCCTACCCGGAGCACCGGGGAGCTGTTTTTT	CASSFPGLAPTRSTGELFF
TRBV30	.	.	TRBJ1-4	TGTGCCTGGAAGCGGTCAGGATTCAGTAATGAAAAACTGTTTTTT	CAWKRSGFSNEKLFF
TRBV28	.	TRBD1	TRBJ1-1	TGTGCCAGCAGTGCCGACAGGGGGCGAGGTGAAGCTTTCTTT	CASSADRGRGEAFF